Following are 9 T cell receptor beta chains from one sample sequenced in a study of siplizumab effects on memory and regulatory T cells. The repertoire was sequenced with immunoSEQ multiplex PCR; TCRdb's copy has only in-frame clones and lacks some. The repertoire consists of fewer than 100,000 clones, with 90% to 95% occurring once and the leading ten covering around 0.3%. The sequencing sample was made of non-Treg CD4+ T cells sorted from blood. The receptor source for this set is a human donor in good health.

CDR3 in DNA: TGTGCCAGCAGTACAGGGATCTTGAACTCTGGAAACACCATATATTTT. Translation gives CASSTGILNSGNTIYF. The genes are TRBV5-5 and TRBJ1-3, with D possibly TRBD1 on 6 matching bases. This CDR3 is 16 amino acids long. Trimming cost V 5 bases and J 0 bases, with 15 bases left between them. Germline lookup yields CDR1 SGHKS and CDR2 YYEKEE (reference sequence).

The chain couples TRBV5-4 to TRBJ1-5; no firm D call. The length of the CDR3 is 10 residues. The V end was cut by 6 bases, the J end by 11 bases, with 9 bases between. The V gene's germline CDR1 is SGHNT and CDR2 YYREEE (reference sequence). The CDR3 DNA reads TGTGCCAGCACCTGGGAGGCCCAGCATTTT. This encodes CASTWEAQHF.

This chain joins TRBV11-2 and TRBJ1-1; the D is unclear. The CDR3 is 14 residues long. Trimming removed 5 bases at V and 1 base at J, with 11 bases between. Germline lookup yields CDR1 SGHAT and CDR2 FQNNGV. CDR3 sequence reads: CASSRYGGNTEAFF. The CDR3 region has the DNA TGTGCCAGCAGCCGCTACGGAGGGAACACTGAAGCTTTCTTT.

The V call is TRBV29-1, the J call TRBJ2-1, with 11 bases identical to TRBD2. The ends lost 8 bases at V and 6 bases at J; junction bases unmatched: 12. The germline V gene encodes CDR1 SQVTM and CDR2 ANQGSEA. The CDR3 is 15 amino acids. CDR3 sequence: CSMTSGDSLRNEQFF. CDR3 coding DNA: TGCAGCATGACTAGCGGGGACTCTCTCCGCAATGAGCAGTTCTTC.

The genes are TRBV9 and TRBJ2-7; a weak D match, TRBD1 (5 bases). Germline V gene data show CDR1 as SGDLS and CDR2 as YYNGEE. The CDR3 totals 15 residues. Trimming removed 4 bases from V and 3 bases from J, with 17 bases in between. The CDR3 bases are TGTGCCAGCAGCCCCCGCGCAGGGTTAAGCTACGAGCAGTACTTC. Residues: CASSPRAGLSYEQYF. The whole variable domain, remainder taken from reference TRBV9 and TRBJ2-7, is DSGVTQTPKHLITATGQRVTLRCSPRSGDLSVYWYQQSLDQGLQFLIQYYNGEERAKGNILERFSAQQFPDLHSELNLSSLELGDSALYFCASSPRAGLSYEQYFGPGTRLTVT.

The V and J genes are TRBV11-3 and TRBJ1-1; possible D gene TRBD1, 5 bases. V lost 0 bases and J lost 1, with 15 bases in between. The CDR3 runs to 17 residues. CDR1 is SGHNT, CDR2 YENEEA, per germline. CDR3 coding DNA: TGTGCCAGCAGCTTAGATCACTTCCTGGGGCCGAACACTGAAGCTTTCTTT. This codes for CASSLDHFLGPNTEAFF.

CDR3 in amino acids: CASSPPLGPGTEAFF. DNA of the CDR3: TGTGCCAGCTCACCACCGCTGGGGCCGGGGACTGAAGCTTTCTTT. This chain joins TRBV18 and TRBJ1-1; perhaps TRBD1 as D (5 bases). CDR3 size: 15 residues. Per the germline V gene, CDR1 is KGHSH and CDR2 is LQKENI. V was shortened by 0 bases and J by 5 bases, with 13 bases between the two germline ends.

This sequence joins TRBV7-3 and TRBJ2-2; 7 bases fit TRBD1. The CDR3 consists of 13 residues. Germline CDR1 and CDR2: SGHTA and FQGTGA. V lost 4 bases to trimming and J lost 7 bases; unmatched junction nucleotides: 3. The CDR3 region is CASSSQGVGELFF. The CDR3 DNA reads TGTGCCAGCAGCTCGCAGGGGGTCGGGGAGCTGTTTTTT.

V is TRBV18 and J is TRBJ2-7; weak D call: TRBD2 (5 bases). In germline, CDR1 is KGHSH, CDR2 LQKENI. The V and J ends lost 2 bases and 9 bases respectively, with 20 bases between them. The CDR3 loop spans 15 amino acids. For the CDR3, the DNA is TGTGCCAGCTCACCAGGAGGCATAGAGCAACGGGGGCAGTACTTC. This sequence encodes CASSPGGIEQRGQYF.